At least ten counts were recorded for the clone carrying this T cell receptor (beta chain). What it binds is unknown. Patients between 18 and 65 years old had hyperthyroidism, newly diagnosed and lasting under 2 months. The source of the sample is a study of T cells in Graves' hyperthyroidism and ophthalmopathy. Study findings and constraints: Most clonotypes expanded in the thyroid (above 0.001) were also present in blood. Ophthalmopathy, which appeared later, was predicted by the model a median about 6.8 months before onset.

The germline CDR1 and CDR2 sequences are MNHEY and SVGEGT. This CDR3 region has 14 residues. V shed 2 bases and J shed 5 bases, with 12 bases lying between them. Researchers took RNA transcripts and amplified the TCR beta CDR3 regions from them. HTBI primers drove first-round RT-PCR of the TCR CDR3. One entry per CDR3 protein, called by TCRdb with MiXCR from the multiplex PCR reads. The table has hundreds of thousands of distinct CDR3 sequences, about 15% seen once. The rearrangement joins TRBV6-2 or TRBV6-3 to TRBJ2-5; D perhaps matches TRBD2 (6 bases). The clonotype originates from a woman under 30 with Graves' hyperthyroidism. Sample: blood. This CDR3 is CASSYGDAGETQYF. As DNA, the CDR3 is TGTGCCAGCAGTTACGGGGACGCGGGGGAGACCCAGTACTTC.